These T cell receptor beta chains were read from a single sample in a study of identical twins. One entry per CDR3 protein results from TCRdb running MiXCR on the 5' RACE reads. This table holds about 390,000 distinct CDR3 sequences, roughly 9% found once. Sequenced: naive T cells sorted from blood. The origin of the receptors is a woman aged 45 to 65 in good health. CDR3s include the opening cysteine and the closing phenylalanine or tryptophan. A D gene is named only where the DNA matches it firmly. Expanded clones are given a class, and other clones once, few, many or no size at all.

J gene,D gene,V gene,clone size,CDR3 protein,CDR3 DNA
TRBJ1-6,TRBD1,TRBV5-1,few,CASSEAQGEGSPLHF,TGCGCCAGCAGCGAAGCGCAGGGGGAAGGGTCACCCCTCCACTTT
TRBJ2-3,NA,TRBV12-3/TRBV12-4,few,CASSLAAPDTQYF,TGTGCCAGCAGTTTAGCGGCTCCCGATACGCAGTATTTT
TRBJ2-1,TRBD2,TRBV6-1,few,CASSDEAGGGIF,TGTGCCAGCAGTGATGAAGCGGGAGGGGGCATCTTC
TRBJ2-2,NA,TRBV15,NA,CATREDRAIGELFF,TGTGCCACCCGGGAGGACAGGGCAATCGGGGAGCTGTTTTTT
TRBJ1-2,NA,TRBV5-1,many,CASSGGGDGYTF,TGCGCCAGCAGCGGCGGGGGAGATGGCTACACCTTC
TRBJ2-1,TRBD2,TRBV14,NA,CASSQDWGLAGGNEQFF,TGTGCCAGCAGCCAAGATTGGGGACTAGCGGGAGGGAACGAGCAGTTCTTC
TRBJ2-1,TRBD1,TRBV7-6,NA,CASSVTGQGVYNEQFF,TGTGCCAGCAGCGTCACGGGACAGGGGGTCTACAATGAGCAGTTCTTC
TRBJ2-5,NA,TRBV5-1,NA,CASSWTEETQYF,TGCGCCAGCAGCTGGACGGAAGAGACCCAGTACTTC
TRBJ2-1,NA,TRBV4-2,few,CASSQVVEGLYNEQFF,TGTGCCAGCAGCCAAGTAGTCGAGGGACTCTACAATGAGCAGTTCTTC
TRBJ2-2,TRBD2,TRBV5-1,many,CASSSREGEAGELFF,TGCGCCAGCAGCTCAAGGGAGGGTGAGGCCGGGGAGCTGTTTTTT
TRBJ1-5,TRBD1,TRBV24-1,few,CATSGPGGPQHF,TGTGCCACCAGTGGCCCAGGGGGGCCCCAGCATTTT
TRBJ2-5,TRBD1,TRBV5-4,few,CASSLASDRDETQYF,TGTGCCAGCAGCTTGGCCAGTGACAGGGACGAGACCCAGTACTTC
TRBJ1-4,NA,TRBV29-1,NA,CSVEGGADEKLFF,TGCAGCGTCGAGGGGGGCGCGGATGAAAAACTGTTTTTT
TRBJ2-2,NA,TRBV5-1,many,CASSLENRSEEELFF,TGCGCCAGCAGCTTGGAGAATCGGAGTGAGGAGGAGCTGTTTTTT
TRBJ2-2,TRBD1,TRBV30,NA,CAWSETGYTGELFF,TGTGCCTGGAGTGAGACAGGGTATACCGGGGAGCTGTTTTTT
TRBJ2-6,NA,TRBV12-3/TRBV12-4,many,CASSFPAGRTSGANVLTF,TGTGCCAGCAGCTTTCCCGCTGGACGGACCTCTGGGGCCAACGTCCTGACTTTC
TRBJ2-1,NA,TRBV12-3/TRBV12-4,many,CASSLIGNEQFF,TGCGCCAGCAGCTTGATCGGTAATGAGCAGTTCTTC
TRBJ2-5,NA,TRBV28,few,CASSFRQLGQETQYF,TGTGCCAGCAGTTTTCGACAATTGGGCCAAGAGACCCAGTACTTC
TRBJ2-1,NA,TRBV24-1,many,CATKGVGYNEQFF,TGTGCCACCAAGGGGGTTGGGTACAATGAGCAGTTCTTC
TRBJ2-7,NA,TRBV5-1,few,CASSLGSGDRYEQYF,TGCGCCAGCAGCTTGGGGTCGGGAGATCGCTACGAGCAGTACTTC
TRBJ1-4,NA,TRBV7-9,NA,CASSPRDAFEELFF,TGTGCCAGCAGCCCGAGGGACGCCTTTGAAGAACTGTTTTTT
TRBJ2-5,NA,TRBV25-1,few,CASSDGGTAGQETQYF,TGTGCCAGCAGTGACGGAGGGACGGCCGGCCAAGAGACCCAGTACTTC
TRBJ1-1,TRBD1,TRBV29-1,NA,CSVGEGQLTLANTEAFF,TGCAGCGTTGGAGAGGGACAGCTCACGCTGGCCAACACTGAAGCTTTCTTT
TRBJ2-3,NA,TRBV29-1,many,CSGGDTQYF,TGCAGCGGAGGAGATACGCAGTATTTT
TRBJ1-2,NA,TRBV10-3,NA,CAIRDSAGYTF,TGTGCCATCAGGGACTCCGCCGGCTACACCTTC
TRBJ2-2,TRBD2,TRBV5-1,NA,CASSGGLAGGSGELFF,TGCGCCAGCAGCGGAGGACTAGCGGGAGGTTCCGGGGAGCTGTTTTTT
TRBJ2-3,NA,TRBV4-1,many,CASRNPVTDTQYF,TGCGCCAGCAGAAACCCGGTCACAGATACGCAGTATTTT
TRBJ1-3,NA,TRBV7-9,many,CASSLVGHTIYF,TGTGCCAGCAGCTTAGTGGGGCACACCATATATTTT
TRBJ2-1,TRBD2,TRBV9,NA,CASSVDPQAGVINEQFF,TGTGCCAGCAGCGTAGACCCGCAAGCGGGAGTAATAAATGAGCAGTTCTTC
TRBJ2-1,NA,TRBV30,NA,CAWSGGFNEQFF,TGTGCCTGGAGTGGGGGGTTCAATGAGCAGTTCTTC
TRBJ2-5,TRBD2,TRBV15,NA,CATSKGGFRETQYF,TGTGCCACCAGCAAGGGAGGGTTTAGGGAGACCCAGTACTTC
TRBJ2-7,TRBD1,TRBV5-1,many,CASSLTDRGADYEQYF,TGCGCCAGCAGTCTTACTGACAGGGGGGCTGACTACGAGCAGTACTTC
TRBJ2-1,NA,TRBV20-1,many,CSATGDSYNEQFF,TGCAGTGCTACAGGGGACTCCTACAATGAGCAGTTCTTC
TRBJ2-5,TRBD2,TRBV27,many,CASSFTGLAGETQYF,TGTGCCAGCAGTTTTACCGGACTAGCGGGAGAGACCCAGTACTTC
TRBJ2-1,NA,TRBV4-1,few,CASSLSAHYNEQFF,TGCGCCAGCAGCCTCTCGGCGCATTACAATGAGCAGTTCTTC
TRBJ2-3,TRBD2,TRBV15,few,CATSRELAGDQDTQYF,TGTGCCACCAGCAGAGAATTAGCGGGAGACCAGGATACGCAGTATTTT
TRBJ2-1,TRBD2,TRBV9,many,CASSSGTGGFNEQFF,TGTGCCAGCAGCTCCGGGACGGGGGGGTTCAATGAGCAGTTCTTC
TRBJ1-1,TRBD1,TRBV29-1,many,CSVETGMETEAFF,TGCAGCGTGGAGACAGGGATGGAGACTGAAGCTTTCTTT
TRBJ1-1,NA,TRBV6-5,NA,CASSYPGQNTEAFF,TGTGCCAGCAGTTACCCCGGGCAGAACACTGAAGCTTTCTTT
TRBJ1-2,NA,TRBV6-1,NA,CASSEGGGGGLYGYTF,TGTGCCAGCAGTGAAGGCGGGGGCGGAGGCCTCTATGGCTACACCTTC
TRBJ2-3,NA,TRBV9,NA,CASSVGGTDTQYF,TGTGCCAGCAGCGTGGGGGGCACTGATACGCAGTATTTT
TRBJ1-6,NA,TRBV12-3/TRBV12-4,NA,CASSLDSVVSPLHF,TGTGCCAGCAGCCTTGACAGCGTAGTCTCACCCCTCCACTTT
TRBJ1-5,NA,TRBV2,few,CASNWNSNQPQHF,TGTGCCAGCAATTGGAATAGCAATCAGCCCCAGCATTTT
TRBJ2-1,NA,TRBV20-1,many,CSGTRDAKNEQFF,TGCAGTGGTACGCGGGACGCTAAGAATGAGCAGTTCTTC
TRBJ1-3,NA,TRBV10-3,few,CAITRQPSGNTIYF,TGTGCCATCACCAGACAGCCCTCTGGAAACACCATATATTTT
TRBJ2-5,NA,TRBV5-1,many,CASSEGQETQYF,TGCGCCAGCAGCGAAGGACAAGAGACCCAGTACTTC
TRBJ2-7,TRBD1,TRBV5-6,few,CASSLASRVFRDRGNEQYF,TGTGCCAGCAGCTTGGCCTCTCGGGTGTTTCGGGACAGGGGAAACGAGCAGTACTTC
TRBJ1-2,NA,TRBV11-2,many,CASSSGGTIYGYTF,TGTGCCAGCAGCTCGGGAGGGACAATATATGGCTACACCTTC
TRBJ1-1,NA,TRBV5-1,many,CASNMQDWGATEAFF,TGCGCCAGCAATATGCAGGATTGGGGTGCCACTGAAGCTTTCTTT
TRBJ2-2,NA,TRBV5-1,many,CASSLFQGELFF,TGCGCCAGCAGCCTTTTTCAGGGGGAGCTGTTTTTT